Included here is one T cell receptor beta chain sequence, with context. This entry is derived from a study of blood T cells in healthy people across ages. This CDR3 region has 16 residues. The V gene's germline CDR1 is SQVTM and CDR2 ANQGSEA. V trimming: 6 bases; J trimming: 2 bases; junction bases outside the gene matches: 9. The second PCR ran roughly 6 to 11 cycles with a sample-barcoded 5' primer and J-beta primers. TCRdb reprocessed the 5' RACE reads with MiXCR, giving one entry per CDR3 protein. The sample holds over a million distinct CDR3 sequences; 59% are singletons and the top ten take about 6.3%.

This sequence originates from a man between 18 and 29 years old in good health. V and J are TRBV29-1 and TRBJ2-5; 13 positions agree with TRBD2. The sequencing input was blood. Here the CDR3 reads CSVLGLAGSLQETQYF. The DNA of the CDR3 is TGCAGCGTCCTGGGACTAGCGGGGTCCCTTCAAGAGACCCAGTACTTC.